This TCR beta chain was sequenced for a study of cytomegalovirus exposure and HLA in healthy donors. Study results and limitations: Subsequent analysis found a tendency for first-cohort TCR clusters to co-occur within the 120 or so validation repertoires.

Germline V gene sequence: CDR1 MDHEN, CDR2 SYDVKM. V lost 5 bases and J lost 8; bases outside the gene matches: 10. CDR3 length: 16 amino acids. Clones were read by immunoSEQ multiplex PCR, and TCRdb kept only the in-frame ones, dropping some. The sample comprises around 60,000 clones, about nine tenths of which are singletons, and 3% to 3.5% rests with the top ten. Points on this clone: Its antigen is still unknown.

The sequence was collected from a man between 18 and 35 years old in good health and CMV-seronegative. The chain joins TRBV28 to TRBJ2-1; 12 positions agree with TRBD1. Sample: PBMCs. The CDR3 spells CASSHPGQGARDEQFF. CDR3 in DNA: TGTGCCAGCAGTCACCCGGGACAGGGGGCGAGGGATGAGCAGTTCTTC.